This is a list of T cell receptor beta chains from one sample in a study of identical twins. Using its own MiXCR run on the 5' RACE reads, TCRdb lists one record per CDR3 protein. The top ten hold 10% to 15% of the sample, which has some 790,000 distinct CDR3 sequences, 15% to 20% seen once. The same sample was also studied in work on T cells expressing NK-cell markers.

Sample: PBMCs. The receptor set was obtained from a young woman in good health. Each CDR3 is given with its conserved first and last residue.

V,CDR3
TRBV19,CASSATTSPEQFF
TRBV20-1,CSARRSGGYEQYF
TRBV6-1,CASTPRGGYRNTEAFF
TRBV5-6,CATKREAPYNEQFF
TRBV27,CASRLAGRHNEQFF
TRBV11-2,CASGTRNIQYF
TRBV20-1,CSARSWQLRETQYF
TRBV12-3/TRBV12-4,CASRRQGFSYGYTF
TRBV3-1,CASSQVGGPRFTEQFF
TRBV20-1,CSARDSGRGNTEAFF
TRBV20-1,CSASVSDRQNEQFF
TRBV29-1,CSVRRLAHQRSNEQFF
TRBV3-1,CASSQTPGGLYEQYF
TRBV29-1,CSVTSSYEQYF
TRBV20-1,CSANKGHYGYTF
TRBV7-8,CASSQTGRAGYEQYF
TRBV14,CASSPRTSGSRNEQFF
TRBV24-1,CATSGPGSGSNQPQHF
TRBV12-3/TRBV12-4,CASTTMGILSGRTEAFF
TRBV3-1,CASSLISGTPEAFF
TRBV5-1,CASSIGLAGPDTQYF
TRBV3-1,CASSLKAGGRVNEQFF
TRBV20-1,CSARGPVEQYF
TRBV12-3/TRBV12-4,CASSLTGGWQFF
TRBV2,CASRYATDTQYF
TRBV6-4,CASSVPGGGYTF
TRBV18,CASSPPSSGGHNEQFF
TRBV14,CASSRLLDRGAEQYF
TRBV20-1,CSAREDLEQYF
TRBV5-5,CASSYRDRAGYEQYF
TRBV4-1,CASSQYGPYNEQFF
TRBV7-2,CASSLGYSDTQYF
TRBV5-1,CASTQRGSYNEQFF
TRBV7-9,CASSATGLGREQYF
TRBV12-3/TRBV12-4,CASTPHIGSGGTANTGELFF
TRBV12-3/TRBV12-4,CASREGQVVGELFF
TRBV7-9,CASSSPDGSLYNEQFF
TRBV7-2,CASSQRLASDTQYF
TRBV7-9,CASSHPRQPYNEQFF
TRBV6-1,CASRAPGGYEQYF
TRBV19,CASTTGTAYEQYF
TRBV25-1,CASRQGDEQYF
TRBV5-1,CASSQTVAGANVLTF
TRBV6-5,CASSYGRNNYGYTF
TRBV12-3/TRBV12-4,CASGLYRGIGQPQHF
TRBV10-3,CAIKPGQGDGQYF
TRBV5-1,CASSLALLDQPQHF
TRBV6-1,CASSAQDRVYEQYF
TRBV4-1,CASSQERVTGELFF
TRBV19,CASSIDFGRGQFF
TRBV9,CASSDDYGYTF
TRBV5-1,CASSLDKGEAFF
TRBV27,CASSPLGNYEQYF